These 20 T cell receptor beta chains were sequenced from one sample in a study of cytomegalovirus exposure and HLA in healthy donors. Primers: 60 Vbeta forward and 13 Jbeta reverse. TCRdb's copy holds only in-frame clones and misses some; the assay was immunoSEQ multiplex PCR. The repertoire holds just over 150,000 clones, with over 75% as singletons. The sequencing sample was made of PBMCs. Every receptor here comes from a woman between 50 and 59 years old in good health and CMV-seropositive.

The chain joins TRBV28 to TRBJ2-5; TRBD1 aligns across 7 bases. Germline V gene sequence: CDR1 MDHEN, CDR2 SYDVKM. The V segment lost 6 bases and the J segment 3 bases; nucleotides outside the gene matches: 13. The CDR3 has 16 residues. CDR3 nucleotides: TGTGCCAGCAGCACTTCAACCGGGACAGTAAAAGAGACCCAGTACTTC. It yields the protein CASSTSTGTVKETQYF.

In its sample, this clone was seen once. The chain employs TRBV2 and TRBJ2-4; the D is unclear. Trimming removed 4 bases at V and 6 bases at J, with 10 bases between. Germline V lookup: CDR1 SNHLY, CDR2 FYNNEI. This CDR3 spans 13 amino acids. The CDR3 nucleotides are TGTGCCAGCAGTGTTTTCGAGAGAAACATTCAGTACTTC. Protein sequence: CASSVFERNIQYF.

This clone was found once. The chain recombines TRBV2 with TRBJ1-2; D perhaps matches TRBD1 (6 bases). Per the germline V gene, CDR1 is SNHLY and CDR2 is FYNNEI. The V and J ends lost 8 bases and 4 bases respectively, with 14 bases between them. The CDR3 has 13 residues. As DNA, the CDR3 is TGTGCCAGCTCACAGGGCGCGGGCTATGGCTACACCTTC. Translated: CASSQGAGYGYTF.

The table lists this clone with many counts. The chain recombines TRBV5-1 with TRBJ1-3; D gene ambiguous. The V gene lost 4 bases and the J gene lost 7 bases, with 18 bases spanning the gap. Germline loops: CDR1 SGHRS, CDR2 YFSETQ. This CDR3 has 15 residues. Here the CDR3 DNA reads TGCGCCAGCAGCCCCGTCAAAGGAGGCGACAACACCATATATTTT. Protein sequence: CASSPVKGGDNTIYF.

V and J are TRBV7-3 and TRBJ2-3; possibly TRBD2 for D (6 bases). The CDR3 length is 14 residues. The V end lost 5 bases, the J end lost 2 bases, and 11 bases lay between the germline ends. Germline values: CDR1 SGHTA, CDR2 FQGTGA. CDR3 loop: CASSRSGLTDTQYF. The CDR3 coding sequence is TGTGCCAGCAGCCGTAGCGGTCTCACAGATACGCAGTATTTT.

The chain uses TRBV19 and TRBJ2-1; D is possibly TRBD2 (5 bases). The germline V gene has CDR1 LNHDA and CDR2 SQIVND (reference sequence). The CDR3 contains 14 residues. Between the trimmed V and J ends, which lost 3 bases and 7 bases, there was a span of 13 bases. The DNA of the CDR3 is TGTGCCAGTAGTATCGAGGGAGTGAAGAATGAGCAGTTCTTC. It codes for CASSIEGVKNEQFF.

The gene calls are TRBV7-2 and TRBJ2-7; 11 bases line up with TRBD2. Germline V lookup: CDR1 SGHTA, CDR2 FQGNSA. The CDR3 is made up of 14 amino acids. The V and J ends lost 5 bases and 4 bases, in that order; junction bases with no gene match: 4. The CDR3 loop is CASSVSGRGYEQYF. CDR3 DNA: TGTGCCAGCAGCGTTAGCGGGAGGGGGTACGAGCAGTACTTC.

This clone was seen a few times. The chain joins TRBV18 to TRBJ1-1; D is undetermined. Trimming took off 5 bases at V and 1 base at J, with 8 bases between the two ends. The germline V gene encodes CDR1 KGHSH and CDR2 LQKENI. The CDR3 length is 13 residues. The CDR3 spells CASSAQANTEAFF. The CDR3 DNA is TGTGCCAGCTCAGCTCAAGCGAACACTGAAGCTTTCTTT. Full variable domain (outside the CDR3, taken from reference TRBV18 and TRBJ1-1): NAGVMQNPRHLVRRRGQEARLRCSPMKGHSHVYWYRQLPEEGLKFMVYLQKENIIDESGMPKERFSAEFPKEGPSILRIQQVVRGDSAAYFCASSAQANTEAFFGQGTRLTVV.

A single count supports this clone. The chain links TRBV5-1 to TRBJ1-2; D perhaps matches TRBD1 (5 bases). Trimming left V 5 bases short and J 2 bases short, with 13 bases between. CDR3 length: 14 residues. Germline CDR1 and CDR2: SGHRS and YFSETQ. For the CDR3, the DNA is TGCGCCAGCAGTATGGACAATCCGAACTATGGCTACACCTTC. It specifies CASSMDNPNYGYTF.

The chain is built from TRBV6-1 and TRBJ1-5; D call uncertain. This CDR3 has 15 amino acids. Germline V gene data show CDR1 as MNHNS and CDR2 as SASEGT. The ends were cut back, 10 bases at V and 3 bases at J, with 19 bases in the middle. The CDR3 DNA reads TGTGCCATCTCCCCCCCCGGCGGCCCCAATCAGCCCCAGCATTTT. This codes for CAISPPGGPNQPQHF.

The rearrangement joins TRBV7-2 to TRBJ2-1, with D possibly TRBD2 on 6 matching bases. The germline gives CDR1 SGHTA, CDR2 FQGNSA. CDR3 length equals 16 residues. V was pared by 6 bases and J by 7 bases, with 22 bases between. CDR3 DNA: TGTGCCAGCAGGCAAACCCGGGACTCGCGGTGGAATGAGCAGTTCTTC. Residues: CASRQTRDSRWNEQFF.

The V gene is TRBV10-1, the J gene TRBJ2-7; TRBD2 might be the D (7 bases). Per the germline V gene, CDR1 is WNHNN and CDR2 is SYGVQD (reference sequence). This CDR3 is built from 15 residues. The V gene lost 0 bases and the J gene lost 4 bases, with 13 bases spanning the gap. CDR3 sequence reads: CASSESKGGVYEQYF. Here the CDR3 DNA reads TGCGCCAGCAGTGAGTCGAAGGGGGGGGTGTACGAGCAGTACTTC.

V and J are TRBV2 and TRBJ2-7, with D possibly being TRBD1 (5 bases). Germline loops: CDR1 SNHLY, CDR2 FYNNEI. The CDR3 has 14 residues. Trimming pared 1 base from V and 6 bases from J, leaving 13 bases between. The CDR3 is CASSEGQGLGEQYF. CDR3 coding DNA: TGTGCCAGCAGTGAAGGGCAGGGCCTGGGCGAGCAGTACTTC.

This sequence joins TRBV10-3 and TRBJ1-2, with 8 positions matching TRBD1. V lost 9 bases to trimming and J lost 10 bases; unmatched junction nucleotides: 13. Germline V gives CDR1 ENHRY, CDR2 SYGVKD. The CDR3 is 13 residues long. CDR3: CAMTLDRDSVYTF. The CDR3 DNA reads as TGTGCCATGACTCTGGACAGGGACTCTGTCTACACCTTC.

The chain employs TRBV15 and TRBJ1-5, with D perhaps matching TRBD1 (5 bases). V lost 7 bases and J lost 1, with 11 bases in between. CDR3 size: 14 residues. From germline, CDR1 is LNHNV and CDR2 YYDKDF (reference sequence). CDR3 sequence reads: CATNAGLSNQPQHF. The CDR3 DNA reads TGTGCCACCAACGCGGGACTCAGCAATCAGCCCCAGCATTTT.

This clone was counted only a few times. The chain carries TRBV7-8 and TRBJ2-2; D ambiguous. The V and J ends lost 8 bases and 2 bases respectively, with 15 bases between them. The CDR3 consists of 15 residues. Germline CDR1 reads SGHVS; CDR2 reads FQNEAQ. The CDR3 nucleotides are TGTGCCAGCCTTCGAGGCGCCTTTAACACCGGGGAGCTGTTTTTT. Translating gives CASLRGAFNTGELFF.

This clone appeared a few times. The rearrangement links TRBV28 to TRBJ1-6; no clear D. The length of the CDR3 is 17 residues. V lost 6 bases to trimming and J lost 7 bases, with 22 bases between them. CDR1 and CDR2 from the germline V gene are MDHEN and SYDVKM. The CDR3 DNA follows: TGTGCCAGCAGCCCCCCGCTTGGCGGGGTCCCCAATTCACCCCTCCACTTT. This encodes CASSPPLGGVPNSPLHF.

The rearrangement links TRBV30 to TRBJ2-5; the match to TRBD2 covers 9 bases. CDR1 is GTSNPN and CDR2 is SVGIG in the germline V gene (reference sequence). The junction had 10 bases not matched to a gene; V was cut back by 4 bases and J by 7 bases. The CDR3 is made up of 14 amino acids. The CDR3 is CAWTPAGGEGTQYF. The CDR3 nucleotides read TGTGCCTGGACACCAGCGGGGGGCGAAGGGACCCAGTACTTC. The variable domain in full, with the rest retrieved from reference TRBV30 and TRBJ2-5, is SQTIHQWPATLVQPVGSPLSLECTVEGTSNPNLYWYRQAAGRGLQLLFYSVGIGQISSEVPQNLSASRPQDRQFILSSKKLLLSDSGFYLCAWTPAGGEGTQYFGPGTRLLVL.

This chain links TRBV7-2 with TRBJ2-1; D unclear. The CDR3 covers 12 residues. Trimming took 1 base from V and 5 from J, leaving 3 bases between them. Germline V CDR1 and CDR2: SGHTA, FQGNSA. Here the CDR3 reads CASSLDNNEQFF. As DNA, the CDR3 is TGTGCCAGCAGCTTAGACAACAATGAGCAGTTCTTC.

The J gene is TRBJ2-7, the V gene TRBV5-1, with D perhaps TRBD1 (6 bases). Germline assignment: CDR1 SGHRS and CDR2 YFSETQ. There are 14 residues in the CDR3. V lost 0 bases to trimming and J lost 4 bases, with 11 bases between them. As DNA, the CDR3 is TGCGCCAGCAGCTTGGAGGCAGGGGTGTACGAGCAGTACTTC. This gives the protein CASSLEAGVYEQYF.